The 15 T cell receptor beta chains below were found in one sample sequenced in a study of CD4 T cells in relation to SARS-CoV-2 and coronaviruses. Here immunoSEQ multiplex PCR was the method, and the copy in TCRdb shows in-frame clones only, minus some. Among about 37,000 clones, approximately 83% were seen once, and the ten largest hold 3.1%. Sequenced: memory CD4+ T cells from PBMCs. These receptors were obtained from an adult with COVID-19.

This chain joins TRBV6-5 and TRBJ2-5, with no clear D. The CDR3 sequence is 10 residues long. V lost 5 bases to trimming and J lost 2 bases, with 0 bases between them. Germline V CDR1 and CDR2: MNHEY, SVGAGI. The CDR3, as DNA: TGTGCCAGCAGTCAAGAGACCCAGTACTTC. Amino acids: CASSQETQYF.

This chain connects TRBV27 to TRBJ1-5, with a tentative D call TRBD1 (6 bases). Trimming cost V 6 bases and J 3 bases, with 15 bases left between them. Germline V gene sequence: CDR1 MNHEY, CDR2 SMNVEV (reference sequence). The CDR3 runs 15 residues. In nucleotides, the CDR3 is TGTGCCAGCAGGTCCGGGGCAGGGGTCAATCAGCCCCAGCATTTT. Protein: CASRSGAGVNQPQHF.

The chain is built from TRBV15 and TRBJ2-1; 10 positions match TRBD2. CDR1 is LNHNV, CDR2 YYDKDF, per germline (reference sequence). The CDR3 consists of 16 residues. The V gene end was trimmed by 0 bases and the J gene end by 6 bases; junction bases not matched to a gene: 5. The CDR3 DNA follows: TGTGCCACCAGCAGAGACCGGACTAGCGGCCCCAATGAGCAGTTCTTC. Translating gives CATSRDRTSGPNEQFF.

The V call is TRBV3-1 (or the pseudogene TRBV3-2), the J call TRBJ1-5; TRBD1 matches at 7 bases. After removal of 4 bases from V and 3 bases from J, the junction contained 3 bases not matched to a gene. CDR3 size: 14 residues. Germline lookup yields CDR1 LGHDT and CDR2 YNNKEL (reference sequence). The CDR3 is CASSLRGANQPQHF. In nucleotides, the CDR3 is TGTGCCAGCAGCCTCAGGGGGGCCAATCAGCCCCAGCATTTT.

CDR3 DNA: TGTGCCAGCAGTGAAGCGGGCCTGGGTGAGCAGTTCTTC. It encodes CASSEAGLGEQFF. V is TRBV6-1 and J is TRBJ2-1, with D unresolved. The V gene lost 0 bases and the J gene lost 9 bases, with 9 bases spanning the gap. Germline V gives CDR1 MNHNS, CDR2 SASEGT. CDR3 length equals 13 residues.

This clone was observed a few times. The chain links TRBV28 to TRBJ2-7, with D possibly TRBD2 on 7 matching bases. This CDR3 comprises 18 residues. Per the germline V gene, CDR1 is MDHEN and CDR2 is SYDVKM. Trimming removed 0 bases from V and 0 bases from J, with 18 bases in between. The CDR3 region is CASSLWGGRGLPSYEQYF. CDR3 sequence (DNA): TGTGCCAGCAGTTTATGGGGGGGGCGCGGGTTACCCTCCTACGAGCAGTACTTC. Filled out from reference TRBV28 and TRBJ2-7, the complete variable domain reads DVKVTQSSRYLVKRTGEKVFLECVQDMDHENMFWYRQDPGLGLRLIYFSYDVKMKEKGDIPEGYSVSREKKERFSLILESASTNQTSMYLCASSLWGGRGLPSYEQYFGPGTRLTVT.

The chain has TRBV7-2 and TRBJ2-7; 9 bases match TRBD2. The germline V gene encodes CDR1 SGHTA and CDR2 FQGNSA. V lost 1 base and J lost 4; bases outside the gene matches: 8. The CDR3 contains 16 residues. DNA of the CDR3: TGTGCCAGCAGCTTAGGTAGGACTAGCGAGTCTTACGAGCAGTACTTC. Translated, it gives CASSLGRTSESYEQYF.

The V gene is TRBV15, the J gene TRBJ2-7; 8 bases match TRBD2. The CDR3 extends over 15 amino acids. V gave up 0 bases and J gave up 5 bases; unmatched junction bases: 6. Germline CDR1 reads LNHNV; CDR2 reads YYDKDF (reference sequence). DNA for the CDR3: TGTGCCACCAGCAGAGATCGGGAGGGGCCGGACGAGCAGTACTTC. This sequence encodes CATSRDREGPDEQYF.

The chain recombines TRBV7-2 with TRBJ2-1, with D perhaps given as TRBD1 or TRBD2 (5 bases each). Trimming pared 1 base from V and 10 bases from J, leaving 17 bases between. CDR1 and CDR2 (germline): SGHTA, FQGNSA. This CDR3 contains 15 residues. The CDR3 protein is CASSLDWGRGAEQFF. CDR3 sequence (DNA): TGTGCCAGCAGCTTAGACTGGGGGAGAGGGGCCGAGCAGTTCTTC.

In its sample, this clone was seen a few times. V and J are TRBV10-2 and TRBJ2-7; D ambiguous. The germline gives CDR1 WSHSY, CDR2 SAAADI. CDR3 length: 14 amino acids. V lost 0 bases and J 9 bases, leaving 15 bases between the germline ends. The CDR3 spells CASSESLPPLRQYF. In DNA, the CDR3 is TGCGCCAGCAGTGAGTCTTTGCCTCCTCTACGGCAGTACTTC.

This clone was counted a single time. The rearrangement uses TRBV6-6 and TRBJ2-7; D gene uncertain. There are 12 residues in the CDR3. CDR1 is MNHNY and CDR2 is SVGAGI in the germline V gene (reference sequence). Trimming took 0 bases from V and 9 from J, leaving 9 bases between them. The CDR3 nucleotides read TGTGCCAGCAGTTACTCGACCAACGCGCAGTACTTC. It encodes CASSYSTNAQYF.

Note on this clone: At one end, the junction sequence differs from germline, possibly due to a read error. The chain has TRBV5-8 and TRBJ2-4, with 14 positions matching TRBD2. CDR1 is SGHTS, CDR2 YDEGEE, per germline. CDR3 size: 18 residues. This CDR3 is CASSSTAGTSGSHFIPYF. Written as DNA, the CDR3 is TGTGCCAGCAGCTCCACAGCCGGGACTAGCGGGAGTCACTTCATTCCGTACTTC.

This chain joins TRBV5-1 and TRBJ2-6; perhaps TRBD2 as D (6 bases). The CDR3 totals 14 residues. Germline loops: CDR1 SGHRS, CDR2 YFSETQ. Between the trimmed V and J ends, which lost 4 bases and 2 bases, there was a span of 7 bases. CDR3 bases: TGCGCCAGCAGCCGGGGGACTGGGGCCAACGTCCTGACTTTC. As protein: CASSRGTGANVLTF.

The chain combines TRBV10-3 with TRBJ2-3; TRBD2 aligns across 8 bases. The CDR3 consists of 15 residues. In germline, CDR1 is ENHRY, CDR2 SYGVKD. The junction had 9 bases not matched to a gene; V was cut back by 10 bases and J by 0 bases. CDR3 bases: TGTGCCACCGTCCCGGGACTAGGTAGCACAGATACGCAGTATTTT. Translation gives CATVPGLGSTDTQYF.

The chain links TRBV28 to TRBJ2-2, with TRBD2 matching 10 bases. CDR3 length equals 18 residues. CDR1 and CDR2 from the germline V gene are MDHEN and SYDVKM. V dropped 6 bases and J dropped 5; count of bases not matched to a gene: 15. The CDR3 nucleotides read TGTGCCAGCAGGCCCTCTAGTCTAGCGGGAGTTTGGACCGGGGAGCTGTTTTTT. Its translation is CASRPSSLAGVWTGELFF.